This T cell receptor beta chain was identified in a study of T cells in Graves' hyperthyroidism and ophthalmopathy. Study-wide results and caveats: Ophthalmopathy could be told apart from stable hyperthyroidism with a 13 V-J model.

The CDR3 spans 16 residues. Unmatched junction bases numbered 10, after V lost 3 bases and J lost 5 bases. There were TCR beta CDR3 regions amplified from RNA transcripts. TCR CDR3 underwent first-round RT-PCR with the HTBI primer set. TCRdb used MiXCR to reprocess the multiplex PCR reads, holding one entry per CDR3 protein. Among 450,000 to 650,000 distinct CDR3 sequences listed, roughly a sixth were seen once. This clonotype has at least ten counts. Its antigen is currently unknown. Diagnostic assessment was based on clinical symptoms, serum thyroxine and TRAb, thyroid ultrasound and orbital computed tomography. Fresh 10 ml peripheral blood yielded PBMCs.

The chain uses TRBV12-3 or TRBV12-4 and TRBJ2-1; 7 positions agree with TRBD1. The sample consisted of blood. This clonotype was sampled from a woman aged 18-30 years with Graves' ophthalmopathy. Here the CDR3 reads CASSFSRRGLDNEQFF. Here the CDR3 DNA reads TGTGCCAGCAGTTTTTCTCGTAGGGGGCTCGACAATGAGCAGTTCTTC.